The rows below give T cell receptor beta chains drawn from one sample of a study of blood T cells in healthy people across ages. MiXCR, run by TCRdb on the 5' RACE reads, gives a single entry per CDR3 protein. The repertoire includes hundreds of thousands of distinct CDR3 sequences, more than 45% of them detected once, and 22% sits in the top ten. Sequenced material: blood. The receptors stem from a man aged 25 to 45 in good health. Both conserved end residues are trimmed from each CDR3.

TRBV14	TRBJ2-7	ASSRSSGPSSYEQY
TRBV4-1	TRBJ2-4	ASSQVRGNIQY
TRBV3-1	TRBJ2-7	ASSGISYEQY
TRBV3-1	TRBJ1-2	ASSQDRGNDGYT
TRBV20-1	TRBJ2-1	SARDASGGWEQF
TRBV10-3	TRBJ2-1	AISESRGAQRPGEQF
TRBV7-9	TRBJ2-7	ASSLPAGEIRQY
TRBV12-3/TRBV12-4	TRBJ1-2	ASSSDGDPYGYT
TRBV6-1	TRBJ1-2	ASSEHRGIGYGYT
TRBV20-1	TRBJ2-7	SARGDESYEQY
TRBV10-3	TRBJ1-2	AISESRLSGGNYGYT
TRBV7-9	TRBJ2-7	ASSLGGPAYEQY
TRBV20-1	TRBJ2-1	SARLAPTVF
TRBV6-6	TRBJ2-3	ASSTGTSGRTDTQY
TRBV12-3/TRBV12-4	TRBJ1-2	ASSGDGYGYT
TRBV20-1	-	SAVDEREGRDEQY
TRBV7-2	TRBJ2-7	ASSLDGAGLSYEQY
TRBV7-9	TRBJ2-3	ASSPPLGTQY
TRBV20-1	TRBJ2-7	SAQTGATYEQY
TRBV25-1	TRBJ1-6	ASSRVGPNSPLH
TRBV10-3	TRBJ2-7	AIRQGTHEQY
TRBV30	TRBJ2-1	AWRGSSYNEQF
TRBV6-1	TRBJ2-5	ASSEILWGTQY
TRBV20-1	TRBJ2-7	SAPGTSGSYEQY
TRBV6-5	TRBJ2-4	ASSSVVKNIQY
TRBV5-4	TRBJ2-1	ASSPGELYNEQF
TRBV28	TRBJ2-7	ASRLQTYEQY
TRBV15	TRBJ2-7	ATNIRQGPSYEQY
TRBV7-9	TRBJ2-3	ASSPQTGQGTDTQY
TRBV20-1	TRBJ2-7	SATRSGRQYEQY
TRBV28	-	ASRRGGGGYEQY
TRBV4-2	TRBJ2-3	ASSQEERGTSTDTQY
TRBV13	TRBJ2-7	ATGTRGGYEQY
TRBV20-1	TRBJ2-1	SARDPKLYNEQF
TRBV7-8	TRBJ2-3	ASSLKVADGFTQY
TRBV28	TRBJ2-5	ASRPGKETQY
TRBV12-3/TRBV12-4	TRBJ2-1	ASSLWVRAYNEQF
TRBV20-1	TRBJ2-5	SARTLDRAIQETQY
TRBV7-6	TRBJ1-2	ASSPGQGRST
TRBV5-1	TRBJ1-4	ASSLGDPRNEKLF
TRBV11-2	TRBJ1-2	ASSPVRTGQGYT
TRBV20-1	TRBJ2-5	SARLSGRNNEQY
TRBV6-5	TRBJ2-1	ASWGSYNEQF
TRBV20-1	TRBJ1-5	SASPGLAVGTQH
TRBV7-2	TRBJ2-5	ASSPNSGTQETQY
TRBV7-2	TRBJ1-5	ASSFRDTDSNQPQH
TRBV29-1	-	SVGGREPYEQY